A single T cell receptor (beta chain) is shown here with its context. The sample is drawn from a study of blood T cell repertoires in COVID-19. Study details: Acute-phase and convalescent COVID-19 samples originated in the United States, Italy and Spain. In each case, the material was cDNA or gDNA derived from T cells, B-cell-depleted T cells, or PBMCs.

Original analysis: Amplification with reference gene primers provided the estimates of nucleated cell counts. Here immunoSEQ multiplex PCR was the method, and the copy in TCRdb shows in-frame clones only, minus some. V, J and clone size are those of that table, while D and trimming were read from the DNA. The sample holds roughly 100,000 clones; roughly 87% are singletons and the top ten take 6.2%. The CDR3 sequence is 16 residues long. CDR1 is MDHEN, CDR2 SYDVKM, per germline. The V and J ends lost 4 bases and 7 bases respectively, with 17 bases between them. The rearrangement uses TRBV28 and TRBJ1-6, with D possibly TRBD1 on 6 matching bases. The source of this sequence is a human donor in a cohort sampled during active COVID-19. Sample: peripheral blood. The CDR3 protein is CASSSFPGVPNSPLHF. The CDR3 DNA follows: TGTGCCAGCAGTTCTTTCCCAGGGGTACCCAATTCACCCCTCCACTTT.